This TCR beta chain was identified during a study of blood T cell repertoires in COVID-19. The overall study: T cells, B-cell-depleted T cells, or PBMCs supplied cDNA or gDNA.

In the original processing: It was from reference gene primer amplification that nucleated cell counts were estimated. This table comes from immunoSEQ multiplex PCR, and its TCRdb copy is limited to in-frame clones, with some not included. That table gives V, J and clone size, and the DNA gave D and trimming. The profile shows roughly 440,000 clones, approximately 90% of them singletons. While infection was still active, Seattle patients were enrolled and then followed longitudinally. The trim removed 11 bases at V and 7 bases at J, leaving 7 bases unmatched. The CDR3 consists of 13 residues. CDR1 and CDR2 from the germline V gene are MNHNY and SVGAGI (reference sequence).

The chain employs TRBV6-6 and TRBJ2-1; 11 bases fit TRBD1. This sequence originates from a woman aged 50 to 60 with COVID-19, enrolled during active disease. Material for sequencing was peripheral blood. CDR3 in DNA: TGTGCCGCCGCCGGGACAGGGGGTAATGAGCAGTTCTTC. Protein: CAAAGTGGNEQFF.